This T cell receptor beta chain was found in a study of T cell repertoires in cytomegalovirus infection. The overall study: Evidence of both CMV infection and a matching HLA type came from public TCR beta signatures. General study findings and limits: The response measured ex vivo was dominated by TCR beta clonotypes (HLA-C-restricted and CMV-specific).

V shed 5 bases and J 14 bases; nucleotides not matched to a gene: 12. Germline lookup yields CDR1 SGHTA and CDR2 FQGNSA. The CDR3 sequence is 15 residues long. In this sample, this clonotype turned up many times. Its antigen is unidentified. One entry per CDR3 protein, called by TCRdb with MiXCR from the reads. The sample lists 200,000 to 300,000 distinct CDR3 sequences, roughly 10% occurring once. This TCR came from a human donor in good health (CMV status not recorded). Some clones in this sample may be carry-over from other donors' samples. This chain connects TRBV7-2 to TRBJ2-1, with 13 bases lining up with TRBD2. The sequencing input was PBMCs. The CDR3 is CASSVGLAGASKEFF. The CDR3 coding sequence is TGTGCCAGCAGCGTCGGACTAGCGGGGGCCAGTAAGGAGTTCTTC. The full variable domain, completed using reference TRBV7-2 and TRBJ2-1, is GAGVSQSPSNKVTEKGKDVELRCDPISGHTALYWYRQSLGQGLEFLIYFQGNSAPDKSGLPSDRFSAERTGGSVSTLTIQRTQQEDSAVYLCASSVGLAGASKEFFGPGTRLTVL.